The clone carrying this TCR beta chain has just a few counts. The CDR3 is 13 amino acids. V shed 4 bases and J shed 3 bases, with 7 bases lying between them. The sample is drawn from a study of early T cells in non-severe SARS-CoV-2 infection. At the level of the study: Sequencing used unsorted whole-blood bulk RNA, so chains lack pairing.

In the library, individual cDNA molecules carried attached unique molecular identifiers. Each CDR3 protein is one row after TCRdb ran MiXCR on the 5' RACE reads. Counted here are roughly 51,000 distinct CDR3 sequences, about 7.7% occurring once; the ten biggest clones make up roughly a tenth. This TCR came from an adult who was a healthcare worker with PCR-confirmed SARS-CoV-2 infection or an uninfected control (not recorded which). The chain links TRBV12-3 or TRBV12-4 to TRBJ1-5; no clear D gene. Sequencing was performed on whole blood, taken at baseline. CDR3 sequence reads: CASSSLINQPQHF. For the CDR3, the DNA is TGTGCCAGCAGTTCGCTAATCAATCAGCCCCAGCATTTT.